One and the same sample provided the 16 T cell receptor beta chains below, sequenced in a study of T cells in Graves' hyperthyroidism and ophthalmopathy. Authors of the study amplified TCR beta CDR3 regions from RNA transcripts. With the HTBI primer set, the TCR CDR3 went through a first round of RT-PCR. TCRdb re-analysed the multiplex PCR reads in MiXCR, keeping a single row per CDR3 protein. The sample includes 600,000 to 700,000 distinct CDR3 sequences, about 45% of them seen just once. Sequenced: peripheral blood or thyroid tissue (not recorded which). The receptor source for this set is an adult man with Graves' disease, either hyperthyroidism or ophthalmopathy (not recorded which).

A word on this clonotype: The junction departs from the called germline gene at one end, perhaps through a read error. The CDR3 bases are TGCGCCAGCAGCTACGGACAGGGGGCGAATTCACCCCTCCACTTT. It specifies CASSYGQGANSPLHF. The V and J genes are TRBV7-8 and TRBJ1-6; 11 nucleotides match TRBD1. The CDR3 is 15 amino acids. Germline values: CDR1 SGHVS, CDR2 FQNEAQ.

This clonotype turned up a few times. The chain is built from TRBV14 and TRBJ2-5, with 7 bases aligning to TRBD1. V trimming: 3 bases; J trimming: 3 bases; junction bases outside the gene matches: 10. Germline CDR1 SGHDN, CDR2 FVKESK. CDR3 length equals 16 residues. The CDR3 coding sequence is TGTGCCAGCAGCCAGGCCTTTGACGGGACAGAAGAGACCCAGTACTTC. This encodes CASSQAFDGTEETQYF.

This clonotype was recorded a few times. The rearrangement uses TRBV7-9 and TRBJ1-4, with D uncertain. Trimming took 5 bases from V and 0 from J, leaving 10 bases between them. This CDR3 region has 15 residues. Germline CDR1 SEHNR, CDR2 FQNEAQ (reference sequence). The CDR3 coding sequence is TGTGCCAGCAGCCTATCAGATGCAACTAATGAAAAACTGTTTTTT. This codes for CASSLSDATNEKLFF.

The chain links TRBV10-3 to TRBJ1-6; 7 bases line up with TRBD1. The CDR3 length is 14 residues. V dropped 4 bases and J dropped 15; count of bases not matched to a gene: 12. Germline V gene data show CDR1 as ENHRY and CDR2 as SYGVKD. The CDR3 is CAISGGVGGPGLHF. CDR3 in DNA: TGTGCCATCAGTGGGGGTGTAGGGGGCCCAGGCCTCCACTTT.

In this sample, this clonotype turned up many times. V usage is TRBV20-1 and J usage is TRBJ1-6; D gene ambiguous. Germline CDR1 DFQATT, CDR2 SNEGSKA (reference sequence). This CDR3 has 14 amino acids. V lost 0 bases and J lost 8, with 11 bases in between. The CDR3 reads CSAREAGLDSPLHF. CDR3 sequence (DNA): TGCAGTGCTAGAGAGGCAGGTTTGGATTCACCCCTCCACTTT.

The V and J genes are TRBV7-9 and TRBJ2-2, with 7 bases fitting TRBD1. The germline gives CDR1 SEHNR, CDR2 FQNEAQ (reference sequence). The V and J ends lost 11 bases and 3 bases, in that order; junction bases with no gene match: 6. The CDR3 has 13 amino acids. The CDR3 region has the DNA TGTGCCTGGGGGACAGCGTACACCGGGGAGCTGTTTTTT. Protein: CAWGTAYTGELFF.

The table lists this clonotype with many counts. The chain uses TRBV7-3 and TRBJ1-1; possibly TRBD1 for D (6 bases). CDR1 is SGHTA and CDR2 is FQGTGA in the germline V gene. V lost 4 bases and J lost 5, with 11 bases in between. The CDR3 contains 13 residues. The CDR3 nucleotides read TGTGCCAGCAGCTACACACAGGGAACTGAAGCTTTCTTT. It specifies CASSYTQGTEAFF.

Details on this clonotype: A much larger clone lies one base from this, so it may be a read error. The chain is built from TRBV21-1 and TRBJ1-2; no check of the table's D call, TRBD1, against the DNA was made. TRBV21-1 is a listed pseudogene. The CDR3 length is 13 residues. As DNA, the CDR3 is TGTGCCAGCAGCACCGGACAGGCGAGAGGCTGCACCTTC. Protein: CASSTGQARGCTF.

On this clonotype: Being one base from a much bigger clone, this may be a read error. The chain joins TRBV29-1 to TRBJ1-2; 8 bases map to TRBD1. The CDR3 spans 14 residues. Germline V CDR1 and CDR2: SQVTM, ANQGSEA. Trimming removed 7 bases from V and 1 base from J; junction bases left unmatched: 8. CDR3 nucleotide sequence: TGCAGCGCTGTAACAGGGGGGAATAACTATGGCTACACCTTC. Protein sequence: CSAVTGGNNYGYTF.

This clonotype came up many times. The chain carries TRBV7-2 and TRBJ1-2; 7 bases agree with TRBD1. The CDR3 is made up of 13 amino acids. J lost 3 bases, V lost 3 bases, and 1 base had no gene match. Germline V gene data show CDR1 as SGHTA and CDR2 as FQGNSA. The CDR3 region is CASSFGQDYGYTF. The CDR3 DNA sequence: TGTGCCAGCAGCTTTGGACAGGACTATGGCTACACCTTC.

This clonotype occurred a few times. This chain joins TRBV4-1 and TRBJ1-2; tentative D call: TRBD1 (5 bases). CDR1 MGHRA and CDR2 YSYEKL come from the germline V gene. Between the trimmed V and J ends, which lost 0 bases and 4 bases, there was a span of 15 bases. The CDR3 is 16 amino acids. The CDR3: CASSQDLSGRGYGYTF. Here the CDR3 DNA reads TGCGCCAGCAGCCAAGATCTATCGGGGCGCGGCTATGGCTACACCTTC.

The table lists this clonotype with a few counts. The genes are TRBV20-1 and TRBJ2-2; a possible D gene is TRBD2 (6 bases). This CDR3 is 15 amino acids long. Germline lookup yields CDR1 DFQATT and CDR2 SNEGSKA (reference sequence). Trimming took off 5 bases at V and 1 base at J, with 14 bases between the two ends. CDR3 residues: CSAFVLAMNTGELFF. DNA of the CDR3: TGCAGTGCTTTTGTCCTAGCGATGAACACCGGGGAGCTGTTTTTT.

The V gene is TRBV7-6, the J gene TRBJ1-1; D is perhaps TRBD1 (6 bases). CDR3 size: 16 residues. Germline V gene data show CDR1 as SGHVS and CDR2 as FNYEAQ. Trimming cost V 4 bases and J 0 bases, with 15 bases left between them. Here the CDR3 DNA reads TGTGCCAGCAGCTCCCTCCTGACAGGCCTGAACACTGAAGCTTTCTTT. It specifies CASSSLLTGLNTEAFF.

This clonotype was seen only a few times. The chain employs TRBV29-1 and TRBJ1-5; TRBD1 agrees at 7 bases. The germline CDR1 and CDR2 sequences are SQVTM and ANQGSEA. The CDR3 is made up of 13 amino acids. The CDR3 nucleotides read TGCAGTGTGGGGACAGCAAGCAATCAGCCCCAGCATTTT. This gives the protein CSVGTASNQPQHF.

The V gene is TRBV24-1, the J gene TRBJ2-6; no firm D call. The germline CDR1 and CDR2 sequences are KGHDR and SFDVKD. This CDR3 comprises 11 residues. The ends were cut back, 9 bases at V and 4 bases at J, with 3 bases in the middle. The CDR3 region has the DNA TGTGCCACCGAGGGGGCCAACGTCCTGACTTTC. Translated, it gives CATEGANVLTF.

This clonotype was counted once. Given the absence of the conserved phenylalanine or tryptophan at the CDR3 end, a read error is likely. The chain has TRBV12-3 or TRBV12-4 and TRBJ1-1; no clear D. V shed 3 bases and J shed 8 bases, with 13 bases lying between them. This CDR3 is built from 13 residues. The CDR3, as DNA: TGTGCCAGCAGTTTGGCAGGAGCCAAGGAAGCTTTCCTT. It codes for CASSLAGAKEAFL.